This TCR beta chain emerged from a study of shared clonotypes between healthy human individuals. J gave up 8 bases and V 5 bases, and 15 bases lay outside the gene matches. CDR1 and CDR2 from the germline V gene are SGHTA and FQGNSA. The CDR3 totals 16 residues. The protocol was immunoSEQ multiplex PCR, while the TCRdb copy is restricted to in-frame clones and leaves out a portion. The repertoire holds about 2.4 million clones, with roughly 93% as singletons. The sequenced sample consisted of naive CD4+ T cells from PBMCs. Subset defined: CD45RA+ positively selected. The chain joins TRBV7-2 to TRBJ2-1; 7 bases align to TRBD2. This TCR came from a man in his late teens or twenties in good health. Some clones in this sample may be carry-over from other donors' samples. CDR3 bases: TGTGCCAGCAGCCGCTCTAGCGGCCCTGGGATCTATGAGCAGTTCTTC. It translates to CASSRSSGPGIYEQFF.